This TCR beta chain was profiled in a study of cytomegalovirus exposure and HLA in healthy donors. Study-wide results and caveats: Presence/absence analyses assumed roughly uniform sequencing depth across donors, which may not hold. Earlier analysis found most TCR beta V segments productive about 87% or about 30% of the time.

13 Jbeta primers and 60 Vbeta primers were used for the PCR. Only in-frame clones appear in the TCRdb table, and some are missing; sequencing was by immunoSEQ multiplex PCR. The sample holds approximately 200,000 clones, more than 70% seen once. This clone was seen a few times. Antigen: not known. Additional DNA sequences in this sample encode the identical CDR3. The material sequenced was PBMCs. This TCR was recovered from a human donor in good health.

The CDR3 loop is CASSLRQGYEQYF. CDR3 DNA sequence: TGTGCCAGCAGCTTGAGGCAGGGCTACGAGCAGTACTTC. This chain joins TRBV5-6 and TRBJ2-7; a weak D match, TRBD1 (5 bases). This CDR3 is built from 13 residues. Trimming pared 1 base from V and 3 bases from J, leaving 8 bases between. From germline, CDR1 is SGHDT and CDR2 YYEEEE.